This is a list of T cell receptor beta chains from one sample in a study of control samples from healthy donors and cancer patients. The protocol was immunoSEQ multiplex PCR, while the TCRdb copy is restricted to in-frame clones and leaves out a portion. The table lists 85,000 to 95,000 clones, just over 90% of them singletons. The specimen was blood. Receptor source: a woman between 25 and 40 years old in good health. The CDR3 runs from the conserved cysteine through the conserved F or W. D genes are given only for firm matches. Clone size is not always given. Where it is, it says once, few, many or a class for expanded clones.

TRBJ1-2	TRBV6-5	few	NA	CASTTGSYGYTF	TGTGCCAGCACCACAGGGTCCTATGGCTACACCTTC
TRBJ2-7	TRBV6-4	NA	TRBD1	CASSDRPGTGGNEQYF	TGTGCCAGCAGTGACCGACCGGGGACAGGGGGCAACGAGCAGTACTTC
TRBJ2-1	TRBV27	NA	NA	CASSLLVYNEQFF	TGTGCCAGCAGTTTATTGGTGTACAATGAGCAGTTCTTC
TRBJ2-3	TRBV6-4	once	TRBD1	CASSESGQGGPDTQYF	TGTGCCAGCAGTGAGAGCGGACAGGGCGGCCCAGATACGCAGTATTTT
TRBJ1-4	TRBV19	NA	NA	CASSIRARATNEKLFF	TGTGCCAGTAGTATCCGAGCCAGGGCAACTAATGAAAAACTGTTTTTT
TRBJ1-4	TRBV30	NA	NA	CAWSQGPNEKLFF	TGTGCCTGGTCCCAGGGACCTAATGAAAAACTGTTTTTT
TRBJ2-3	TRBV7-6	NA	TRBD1	CASSLMYRGTDTQYF	TGTGCCAGCAGCTTAATGTACAGGGGGACAGATACGCAGTATTTT
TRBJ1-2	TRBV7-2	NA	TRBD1	CASSPRQGGLYGYTF	TGTGCCAGCAGCCCCCGACAGGGAGGTCTATATGGCTACACCTTC
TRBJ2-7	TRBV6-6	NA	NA	CASSSLPGPGIYEQYF	TGTGCCAGCAGTTCGCTTCCAGGCCCGGGCATATACGAGCAGTACTTC
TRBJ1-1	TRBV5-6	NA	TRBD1	CASSLFRQGEAFF	TGTGCCAGCAGCTTGTTTAGACAGGGTGAAGCTTTCTTT
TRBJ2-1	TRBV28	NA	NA	CASSFDQSGTNEQFF	TGTGCCAGCAGTTTTGATCAGTCAGGGACAAATGAGCAGTTCTTC
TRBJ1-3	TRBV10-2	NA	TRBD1	CASSERQGHYSGNTIYF	TGCGCCAGCAGTGAGAGACAGGGTCACTACTCTGGAAACACCATATATTTT
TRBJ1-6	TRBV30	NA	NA	CAWSRTDNSPLHF	TGTGCCTGGAGTCGGACAGATAATTCACCCCTCCACTTT
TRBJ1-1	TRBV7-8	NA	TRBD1	CASSTKILVTGGPRRAFF	TGTGCCAGCAGCACGAAGATCCTTGTGACAGGGGGCCCGAGGAGAGCTTTCTTT
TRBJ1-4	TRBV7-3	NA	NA	CASSLTGGPNEKLFF	TGTGCCAGCAGCTTAACTGGCGGCCCTAATGAAAAACTGTTTTTT
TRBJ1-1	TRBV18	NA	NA	CASSPLDSNTEAFF	TGTGCCAGCTCACCCTTGGACAGTAACACTGAAGCTTTCTTT
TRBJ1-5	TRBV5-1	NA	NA	CASSLGGRQGQPQHF	TGCGCCAGCAGCTTGGGGGGGAGGCAAGGGCAGCCCCAGCATTTT
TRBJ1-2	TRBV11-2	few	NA	CASRASGGYGYTF	TGTGCCAGCAGGGCCAGTGGGGGCTATGGCTACACCTTC
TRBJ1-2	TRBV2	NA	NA	CASSPTGLQYGYTF	TGTGCCAGCAGTCCTACGGGGCTCCAGTATGGCTACACCTTC
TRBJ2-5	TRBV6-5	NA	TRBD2	CASRGTSGRLTQYF	TGTGCCAGCAGGGGGACTAGCGGGCGTTTGACCCAGTACTTC
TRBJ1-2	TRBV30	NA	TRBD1	CAWSVDRDYGYTF	TGTGCCTGGAGTGTGGACAGGGACTATGGCTACACCTTC
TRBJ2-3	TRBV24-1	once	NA	CATSVSGGDTDTQYF	TGTGCCACCAGTGTAAGCGGAGGAGACACAGATACGCAGTATTTT
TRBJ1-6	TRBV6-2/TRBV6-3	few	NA	CASSYLDTYNSPLHF	TGTGCCAGCAGTTACCTGGACACCTATAATTCACCCCTCCACTTT
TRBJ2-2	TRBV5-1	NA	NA	CASSPPGVGANTGELFF	TGCGCCAGCAGCCCCCCAGGGGTGGGGGCGAACACCGGGGAGCTGTTTTTT
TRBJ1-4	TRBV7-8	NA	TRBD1	CASSLEGQGVEKLFF	TGTGCCAGCAGCTTAGAGGGGCAGGGGGTCGAAAAACTGTTTTTT
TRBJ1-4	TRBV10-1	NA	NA	CASSESNRMNEKLFF	TGCGCCAGCAGTGAGTCGAACAGAATGAATGAAAAACTGTTTTTT
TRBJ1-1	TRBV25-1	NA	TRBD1	CASSGQGGAEAFF	TGTGCCAGCAGTGGGCAGGGGGGGGCTGAAGCTTTCTTT
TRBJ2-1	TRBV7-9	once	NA	CASLRQSSYNEQFF	TGTGCCAGCCTCAGGCAGAGCTCCTACAATGAGCAGTTCTTC
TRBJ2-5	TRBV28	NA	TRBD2	CASSSASGGRETQYF	TGTGCCAGCAGTTCGGCTAGCGGAGGGAGAGAGACCCAGTACTTC
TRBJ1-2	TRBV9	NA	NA	CASSVQGSGYTF	TGTGCCAGCAGCGTTCAGGGGAGTGGCTACACCTTC
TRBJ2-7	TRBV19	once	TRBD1	CASSSLSGTGFYEQYF	TGTGCCAGTAGTAGCCTCTCCGGGACAGGGTTTTACGAGCAGTACTTC
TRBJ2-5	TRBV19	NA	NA	CASREGPAKETQYF	TGTGCCAGTAGGGAGGGGCCAGCTAAAGAGACCCAGTACTTC
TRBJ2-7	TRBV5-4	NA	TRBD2	CASSTNRGDYEQYF	TGTGCCAGCAGCACGAACCGGGGGGACTACGAGCAGTACTTC
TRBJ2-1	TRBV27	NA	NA	CASRQGGYNEQFF	TGTGCCAGCAGGCAGGGAGGCTACAATGAGCAGTTCTTC
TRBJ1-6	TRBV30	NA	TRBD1	CAWSGTGRLNYNSPLHF	TGTGCCTGGAGTGGGACAGGGAGACTTAACTATAATTCACCCCTCCACTTT
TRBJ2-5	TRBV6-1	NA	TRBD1	CASSGNYKYRGRMETQYF	TGTGCCAGCAGTGGGAACTATAAATACAGGGGGCGAATGGAGACCCAGTACTTC
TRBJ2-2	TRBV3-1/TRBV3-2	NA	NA	CASSHFARGKGTGELFF	TGTGCCAGCAGCCACTTCGCTAGGGGAAAGGGGACCGGGGAGCTGTTTTTT
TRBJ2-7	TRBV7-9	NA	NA	CASSSRVYEQYF	TGTGCCAGCAGTTCCAGGGTCTACGAGCAGTACTTC
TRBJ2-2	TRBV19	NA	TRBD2	CASSPIAGDITGELFF	TGTGCCAGTAGTCCTATAGCGGGAGATATCACCGGGGAGCTGTTTTTT
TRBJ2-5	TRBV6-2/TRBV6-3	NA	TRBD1	CASSPGQGFPPQETQYF	TGTGCCAGCAGCCCTGGACAGGGGTTTCCCCCCCAAGAGACCCAGTACTTC
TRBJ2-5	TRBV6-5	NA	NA	CASSWAGPQETQYF	TGTGCCAGCAGTTGGGCGGGCCCCCAAGAGACCCAGTACTTC
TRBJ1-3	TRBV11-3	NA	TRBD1	CASSLGQPNSGNTIYF	TGTGCCAGCAGCTTGGGACAGCCAAACTCTGGAAACACCATATATTTT
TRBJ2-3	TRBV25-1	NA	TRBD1	CASREQGARTDTQYF	TGTGCCAGCCGTGAACAGGGGGCGCGAACAGATACGCAGTATTTT
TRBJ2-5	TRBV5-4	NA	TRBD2	CASSLTSGVQETQYF	TGTGCCAGCAGCTTGACTAGCGGGGTCCAAGAGACCCAGTACTTC
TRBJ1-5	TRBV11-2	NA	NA	CASSGDTEVGQPQHF	TGTGCCAGCAGCGGGGACACGGAGGTTGGTCAGCCCCAGCATTTT
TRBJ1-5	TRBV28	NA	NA	CASSPIRSGGGNQPQHF	TGTGCCAGCAGCCCCATCCGGAGTGGAGGGGGCAATCAGCCCCAGCATTTT
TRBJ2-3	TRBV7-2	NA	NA	CASSLGLARSTDTQYF	TGTGCCAGCAGCTTAGGGCTAGCCCGATCCACAGATACGCAGTATTTT
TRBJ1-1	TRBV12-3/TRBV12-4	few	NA	CASSLYGGSEAFF	TGTGCCAGCAGCCTATACGGGGGGTCTGAAGCTTTCTTT
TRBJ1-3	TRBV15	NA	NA	CATSPFQGPGNTIYF	TGTGCCACCAGTCCCTTTCAGGGGCCTGGAAACACCATATATTTT
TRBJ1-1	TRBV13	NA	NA	CASSLPGKGTEAFF	TGTGCCAGCAGCTTACCGGGAAAGGGCACTGAAGCTTTCTTT
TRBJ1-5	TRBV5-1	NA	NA	CASSSGGGSDQPQHF	TGCGCCAGCAGCTCGGGAGGGGGGAGTGATCAGCCCCAGCATTTT
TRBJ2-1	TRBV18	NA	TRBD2	CASSRALAGGRNEQFF	TGTGCCAGCTCACGGGCCCTAGCGGGAGGGCGCAATGAGCAGTTCTTC
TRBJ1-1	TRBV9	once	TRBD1	CASSAGQENTEAFF	TGTGCCAGCAGCGCGGGACAGGAGAACACTGAAGCTTTCTTT
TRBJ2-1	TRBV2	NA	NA	CASSEGRLSSYNEQFF	TGTGCCAGCAGTGAAGGGCGTTTGAGCTCCTACAATGAGCAGTTCTTC
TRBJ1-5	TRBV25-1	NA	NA	CATRGGDNQPQHF	TGTGCCACCCGAGGAGGGGACAATCAGCCCCAGCATTTT
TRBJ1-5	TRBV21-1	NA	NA	CASSRGTIKRNQPQHF	TGTGCCAGCAGCAGAGGGACAATAAAACGCAATCAGCCCCAGCATTTT
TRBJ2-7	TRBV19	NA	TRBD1	CASSLPGQSYEQYF	TGTGCCAGTAGTCTACCGGGACAGTCCTACGAGCAGTACTTC